These T cell receptor beta chains were read from a single sample in a study of shared clonotypes between healthy human individuals. Assay used: immunoSEQ multiplex PCR; TCRdb lists only in-frame clones, some missing. The table records hundreds of thousands of clones, just over 90% of them present only once. The sequencing sample was made of naive CD8+ T cells sorted from blood. The receptors here all came from a man younger than 40 in good health. The CDR3 runs from the conserved cysteine through the conserved F or W. Each record gives: V gene, clone size, CDR3 length, J gene, D gene, CDR3 protein, CDR3 DNA. The D gene is left open where the match is weak. Clone size is not always given. Where it is, it says once, few, many or a class for expanded clones.

V: TRBV4-3; size: NA; length: 17; J: TRBJ2-7; D: TRBD2; CDR3: CASSQGLAASGRYEQYF; DNA: TGCGCCAGCAGCCAAGGTCTGGCGGCTAGCGGGAGATACGAGCAGTACTTC
V: TRBV7-9; size: NA; length: 15; J: TRBJ2-7; D: NA; CDR3: CASSEREGHSYEQYF; DNA: TGTGCCAGCTCGGAGAGGGAAGGGCACTCCTACGAGCAGTACTTC
V: TRBV4-1; size: NA; length: 14; J: TRBJ2-7; D: NA; CDR3: CASSQEGVSYEQYF; DNA: TGCGCCAGCAGCCAAGAAGGGGTATCCTACGAGCAGTACTTC
V: TRBV7-9; size: NA; length: 13; J: TRBJ2-7; D: NA; CDR3: CASSFGVTYEQYF; DNA: TGTGCCAGCAGCTTCGGGGTAACCTACGAGCAGTACTTC
V: TRBV27; size: NA; length: 17; J: TRBJ2-2; D: TRBD2; CDR3: CASSPTSGRAGTGELFF; DNA: TGTGCCAGCAGTCCGACTAGCGGGAGGGCCGGGACCGGGGAGCTGTTTTTT
V: TRBV27; size: NA; length: 14; J: TRBJ2-7; D: TRBD2; CDR3: CASSLFRGSGEQYF; DNA: TGTGCCAGCAGTTTATTTCGCGGGAGCGGAGAGCAGTACTTC
V: TRBV7-6; size: once; length: 14; J: TRBJ2-7; D: NA; CDR3: CASSYTGQSYEQYF; DNA: TGTGCCAGCAGCTACACAGGGCAGAGCTACGAGCAGTACTTC
V: TRBV14; size: NA; length: 15; J: TRBJ2-1; D: TRBD2; CDR3: CASSPGLGPLNEQFF; DNA: TGTGCCAGCAGCCCGGGACTAGGACCACTCAATGAGCAGTTCTTC
V: TRBV7-9; size: NA; length: 16; J: TRBJ2-1; D: TRBD1; CDR3: CASRFDAGGLYNEQFF; DNA: TGTGCCAGCAGATTCGACGCAGGGGGTCTGTACAATGAGCAGTTCTTC
V: TRBV2; size: NA; length: 16; J: TRBJ2-4; D: NA; CDR3: CASSDKRLKAKNIQYF; DNA: TGTGCCAGCAGTGATAAGCGCCTGAAGGCCAAAAACATTCAGTACTTC
V: TRBV6-6; size: NA; length: 14; J: TRBJ2-7; D: TRBD2; CDR3: CASSSGTSTYEQYF; DNA: TGTGCCAGCAGCTCCGGGACTAGTACCTACGAGCAGTACTTC
V: TRBV4-1; size: NA; length: 15; J: TRBJ1-5; D: TRBD1; CDR3: CASSQDPGGDQPQHF; DNA: TGCGCCAGCAGCCAAGATCCAGGGGGAGATCAGCCCCAGCATTTT
V: TRBV4-1; size: NA; length: 19; J: TRBJ2-1; D: TRBD2; CDR3: CASSQVRAPTGTIVNEQFF; DNA: TGCGCCAGCAGCCAAGTAAGGGCCCCTACCGGGACTATCGTCAATGAGCAGTTCTTC
V: TRBV4-1; size: few; length: 15; J: TRBJ1-5; D: NA; CDR3: CASSQGTLANQPQHF; DNA: TGCGCCAGCAGCCAAGGTACATTAGCAAATCAGCCCCAGCATTTT
V: TRBV6-1; size: once; length: 14; J: TRBJ2-7; D: NA; CDR3: CASSEVLTAYEQYF; DNA: TGTGCCAGCAGTGAAGTTCTTACCGCCTACGAGCAGTACTTC
V: TRBV7-9; size: NA; length: 15; J: TRBJ1-1; D: TRBD1; CDR3: CASSPRDRLNTEAFF; DNA: TGTGCCAGCAGCCCCAGGGACAGGTTGAACACTGAAGCTTTCTTT
V: TRBV10-3; size: NA; length: 16; J: TRBJ1-3; D: TRBD1; CDR3: CAISDPLTGAGNTIYF; DNA: TGTGCCATCAGTGACCCCCTTACAGGGGCTGGAAACACCATATATTTT
V: TRBV7-2; size: NA; length: 19; J: TRBJ2-7; D: TRBD1; CDR3: CASSPHPGQGALMSYEQYF; DNA: TGTGCCAGCAGCCCGCATCCGGGACAGGGTGCCCTGATGTCCTACGAGCAGTACTTC
V: TRBV25-1; size: NA; length: 12; J: TRBJ2-5; D: NA; CDR3: CASSDLTETQYF; DNA: TGTGCCAGCAGTGATTTAACTGAGACCCAGTACTTC